The sequence of this T cell receptor (beta chain) was determined in a study of blood T cell repertoires in COVID-19. On the study more broadly: Both acute and convalescent COVID-19 samples were obtained from the United States, Italy and Spain. PBMCs, B-cell-depleted T cells, or T cells were the source of the cDNA or gDNA that made up the material.

Authors' processing steps: Amplification from reference gene primers served as the basis for estimated nucleated cell counts. Method: immunoSEQ multiplex PCR; TCRdb's copy keeps in-frame clones and lacks some. V, J and clone size were drawn from that table, and D and trimming were deduced from the DNA. The top ten clones hold 17% of a sample with 95,000 to 100,000 clones, around 93% of them seen once. CDR3 length: 14 residues. Trimming took 0 bases from V and 10 from J, leaving 12 bases between them. From germline, CDR1 is LGHDT and CDR2 YNNKEL (reference sequence). Sequencing used peripheral blood. V and J are TRBV3-1 (or the pseudogene TRBV3-2) and TRBJ1-4; D uncertain. The receptor was derived from a man between 45 and 60 years old with acute or convalescent COVID-19. The CDR3 DNA follows: TGTGCCAGCAGCCAAGATCGACACGGTGGAAAACTGTTTTTT. It yields the protein CASSQDRHGGKLFF.